These 10 T cell receptor beta chains came from one sample sequenced in a study of T cell responses to AZD1222 COVID-19 vaccine (dated by TCRdb to 2020 to 2023). The library relied on the immunoSEQ multiplex PCR assay. What TCRdb holds here is the immuneACCESS table cut down to in-frame rearrangements. Part of the clones is not present; checked against another copy, under half of the missing clones reflect an unresolved V gene, and the others are unexplained. This sample lists some 170,000 clones; 70% to 90% were detected once. The ten most abundant clones make up 4.3% of the sample. The time point label on this specimen signifies: about 28 days (+/-7) after the second vaccine dose. The specimen was peripheral blood, collected 28 days after the second AZD1222 dose. These receptors were collected from an adult who received the AZD1222 COVID-19 vaccine.

The rearrangement uses TRBV19 and TRBJ2-3; 7 nucleotides agree with TRBD1. Germline V gene lookup returns CDR1 LNHDA and CDR2 SQIVND (reference sequence). The CDR3 contains 15 residues. J was trimmed by 4 bases and V by 3 bases; bases with no gene match: 7. CDR3: CASSIIPGGPDTQYF. As DNA, the CDR3 is TGTGCCAGTAGTATTATCCCAGGGGGTCCAGATACGCAGTATTTT.

The genes are TRBV7-8 and TRBJ1-1, with D perhaps matching TRBD1 (6 bases). This CDR3 has 16 residues. Trimming stripped 5 bases from V and 1 base from J, with 17 bases between. CDR1 and CDR2 (germline): SGHVS, FQNEAQ. For the CDR3, the DNA is TGTGCCAGCAGCCGCTACAGGGTTCGGAAGAACACTGAAGCTTTCTTT. Amino acids: CASSRYRVRKNTEAFF.

CDR3 sequence reads: CASSTPSYRRETQYF. The DNA of the CDR3 is TGTGCCAGTAGTACCCCGTCCTATCGACGGGAGACCCAGTACTTC. This rearrangement joins TRBV19 to TRBJ2-5; unclear D gene. V was pared by 4 bases and J by 5 bases, with 17 bases between. The length of the CDR3 is 15 residues. From germline, CDR1 is LNHDA and CDR2 SQIVND (reference sequence).

V is TRBV30 and J is TRBJ2-2; tentative D call: TRBD1 (5 bases). CDR3 length: 13 amino acids. Germline CDR1 and CDR2: GTSNPN and SVGIG (reference sequence). V was clipped by 5 bases and J by 5 bases, with 12 bases between them. The CDR3 loop is CAWEKQVTGELFF. CDR3 nucleotides: TGTGCCTGGGAGAAACAGGTGACCGGGGAGCTGTTTTTT.

Many counts were recorded for this clone. This sequence joins TRBV5-1 and TRBJ2-6, with 7 positions matching TRBD1. The junction had 18 bases not matched to a gene; V was cut back by 5 bases and J by 4 bases. The CDR3 contains 19 residues. The germline CDR1 and CDR2 sequences are SGHRS and YFSETQ. For the CDR3, the DNA is TGCGCCAGCAGTACCAGAGGGGGCCACCTGGGCTCCGGGGCCAACGTCCTGACTTTC. Encoded protein: CASSTRGGHLGSGANVLTF.

This chain connects TRBV3-1 (or the pseudogene TRBV3-2) to TRBJ1-6, with 7 positions matching TRBD1. The CDR3 consists of 16 residues. CDR1 is LGHDT and CDR2 is YNNKEL in the germline V gene (reference sequence). The V segment lost 5 bases and the J segment 9 bases; nucleotides outside the gene matches: 13. Here the CDR3 reads CASSARKGQLGSPLHF. CDR3 nucleotides: TGTGCCAGCAGCGCGCGGAAGGGACAGCTGGGTTCACCCCTCCACTTT.

J is TRBJ1-5 and V is TRBV13; 10 bases fit TRBD1. Trimming cost V 5 bases and J 6 bases; bases outside gene matches: 7. CDR3 length: 15 amino acids. Germline lookup yields CDR1 PRHDT and CDR2 FYEKMQ (reference sequence). The CDR3 region has the DNA TGTGCCAGCAGCCGGGGACAGGGGTTAAGTCAGCCCCAGCATTTT. As protein: CASSRGQGLSQPQHF.

The chain employs TRBV4-1 and TRBJ1-1; weak D call: TRBD1 (6 bases). The CDR3 contains 14 residues. From germline, CDR1 is MGHRA and CDR2 YSYEKL. Trimming pared 4 bases from V and 2 bases from J, leaving 11 bases between. The CDR3 nucleotides are TGCGCCAGCAGCCCTCGGGACACCAACACTGAAGCTTTCTTT. The encoded protein is CASSPRDTNTEAFF.

The chain uses TRBV7-9 and TRBJ2-1; 10 bases align to TRBD2. J was trimmed by 8 bases and V by 1 base; bases with no gene match: 8. Germline assignment: CDR1 SEHNR and CDR2 FQNEAQ (reference sequence). CDR3 length: 16 residues. DNA for the CDR3: TGTGCCAGCAGCTTAGATATCCTAGCGGGGGTCGATGAGCAGTTCTTC. Encoded protein: CASSLDILAGVDEQFF.

This clone was detected once. The chain has TRBV4-3 and TRBJ2-2; D gene ambiguous. V gave up 2 bases and J gave up 7 bases, with 11 bases separating them. The CDR3 contains 14 residues. Per germline, CDR1 LGHNA and CDR2 YSLEER. In DNA form, the CDR3 reads TGCGCCAGCAGCCAAATCTCCGGTTTCGGGGAGCTGTTTTTT. Protein sequence: CASSQISGFGELFF.